The sequence of this T cell receptor beta chain was determined in a study of long-term antiretroviral therapy in people with HIV. This CDR3 contains 13 residues. The germline V and J ends were trimmed by 0 bases and 0 bases, with 1 base remaining between them. Germline assignment: CDR1 LGHNA and CDR2 YSLEER. The study drew at least one pre-ART and at least two post-ART PBMC samples from every donor. At survey level, the immunoSEQ assay was run in its v3.0 version. Method: immunoSEQ multiplex PCR; TCRdb's copy keeps in-frame clones and lacks some. The data show tens of thousands of clones, roughly four fifths seen once.

V gene TRBV4-3 combines with J gene TRBJ2-3; D uncertain. The clonotype comes from a man between 18 and 35 years old with HIV. The input for sequencing was unsorted PBMCs, taken 0.3 years after starting antiretroviral therapy. The CDR3 nucleotides read TGCGCCAGCAGCCAAGACAGCACAGATACGCAGTATTTT. Translating it yields CASSQDSTDTQYF.